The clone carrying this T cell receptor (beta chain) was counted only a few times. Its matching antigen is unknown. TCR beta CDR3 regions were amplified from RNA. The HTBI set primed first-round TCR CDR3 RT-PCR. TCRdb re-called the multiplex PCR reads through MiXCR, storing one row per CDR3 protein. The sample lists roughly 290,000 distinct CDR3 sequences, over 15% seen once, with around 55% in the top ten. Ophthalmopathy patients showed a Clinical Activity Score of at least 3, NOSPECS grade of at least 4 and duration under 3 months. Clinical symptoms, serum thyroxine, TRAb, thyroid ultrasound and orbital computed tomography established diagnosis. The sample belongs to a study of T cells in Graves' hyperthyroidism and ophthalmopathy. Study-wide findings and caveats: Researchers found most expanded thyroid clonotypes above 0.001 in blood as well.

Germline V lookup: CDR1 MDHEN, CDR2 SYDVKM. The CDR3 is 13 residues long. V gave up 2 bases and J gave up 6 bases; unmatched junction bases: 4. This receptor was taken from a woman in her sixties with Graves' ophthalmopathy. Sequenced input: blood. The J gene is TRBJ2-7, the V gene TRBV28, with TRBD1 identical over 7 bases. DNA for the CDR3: TGTGCCAGCAGTTTAGGACAGGTCAGCGAGCAGTACTTC. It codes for CASSLGQVSEQYF.